This T cell receptor (beta chain) was sequenced for a study of blood T cell repertoires in COVID-19. Study in general: Samples representing acute and convalescent COVID-19 were sourced from the United States, Italy and Spain.

CDR1 and CDR2 (germline): MNHEY, SVGAGI. The CDR3 is 14 residues long. Trimming shortened V by 6 bases and J by 3 bases, and 12 bases separated the two germline ends. Here immunoSEQ multiplex PCR was the method, and the copy in TCRdb shows in-frame clones only, minus some. Of fewer than 350,000 clones in the sample, 90% were seen once. In Seattle, patients joined the study during active infection and were tracked longitudinally. The sequenced material came from peripheral blood. The chain is built from TRBV6-5 and TRBJ1-5; TRBD1 might be the D (6 bases). This receptor was obtained from a woman between 25 and 40 years old with COVID-19, enrolled during active disease. The CDR3, as DNA: TGTGCCAGCAGACGTACAGGGTTCAATCAGCCCCAGCATTTT. The encoded protein is CASRRTGFNQPQHF.